The clone carrying this T cell receptor beta chain was observed a few times. Antigen unknown. This entry is derived from a study of T-cell memory formation after mild COVID-19. Study-wide points: Contracting clones from day 15 to 85 showed balanced CD4/CD8; later expanders favored CD4+.

Germline CDR1 SGDLS, CDR2 YYNGEE. The CDR3 consists of 14 residues. The V gene lost 0 bases and the J gene lost 1 base, with 6 bases spanning the gap. One entry per CDR3 protein results from TCRdb running MiXCR on the 5' RACE reads. In the table there are over 250,000 distinct CDR3 sequences, less than 20% of which are singletons. Sequencing was done on a sample of PBMCs or a T cell subset sorted from them (not recorded which). This sequence joins TRBV9 and TRBJ2-3, with D unresolved. This clonotype was obtained from a man between 18 and 29 years old who had mild COVID-19 (a few samples of this study predate the infection). Cell type and time point are not known. The CDR3 DNA reads TGTGCCAGCAGCGTAGCTACACGCACAGATACGCAGTATTTT. It translates to CASSVATRTDTQYF.